Below are 7 T cell receptor beta chains sequenced from a single sample in a study of shared clonotypes between healthy human individuals. TCRdb's table, derived via immunoSEQ multiplex PCR, lists solely in-frame clones and lacks some. Of millions of clones in the sample, approximately 94% were seen once. Source material: naive CD4+ T cells sorted from blood. Subset described: CD45RA+ positively selected. Every receptor here comes from a man younger than 30 in good health.

The genes are TRBV14 and TRBJ1-1; TRBD1 matches 9 bases. Losses at the gene ends were 5 bases for V and 1 base for J; bases not matched to a gene: 11. There are 17 residues in the CDR3. Germline values: CDR1 SGHDN, CDR2 FVKESK. CDR3 region: CASSTRIGQGSNTEAFF. CDR3 DNA: TGTGCCAGCAGCACTCGTATCGGACAGGGGTCGAACACTGAAGCTTTCTTT.

The chain employs TRBV19 and TRBJ1-5; D is unclear. This CDR3 region has 15 residues. The germline CDR1 and CDR2 sequences are LNHDA and SQIVND (reference sequence). The V and J ends lost 3 bases and 4 bases respectively, with 13 bases between them. This CDR3 is CASSMDDYGNQPQHF. In DNA, the CDR3 is TGTGCCAGTAGTATGGACGATTACGGGAATCAGCCCCAGCATTTT. Full variable domain (remainder filled in from reference TRBV19 and TRBJ1-5): DGGITQSPKYLFRKEGQNVTLSCEQNLNHDAMYWYRQDPGQGLRLIYYSQIVNDFQKGDIAEGYSVSREKKESFPLTVTSAQKNPTAFYLCASSMDDYGNQPQHFGDGTRLSIL.

The chain couples TRBV27 to TRBJ2-7, with TRBD1 matching over 8 bases. CDR3 size: 18 residues. V shed 7 bases, J shed 0 bases, and the junction held 17 bases outside the gene matches. Germline values: CDR1 MNHEY, CDR2 SMNVEV (reference sequence). In DNA form, the CDR3 reads TGTGCCAGCATGCTAAGGTGGGACAGGCTCGATCGCTCCTACGAGCAGTACTTC. Its protein is CASMLRWDRLDRSYEQYF.

V and J are TRBV30 and TRBJ2-5; TRBD2 aligns across 7 bases. Germline assignment: CDR1 GTSNPN and CDR2 SVGIG (reference sequence). The CDR3 length is 15 residues. V was pared by 5 bases and J by 2 bases, with 11 bases of the junction left unmatched. The CDR3 DNA sequence: TGTGCCTGGGGTGGATCCGCGGGGGTTCAAGAGACCCAGTACTTC. It is translated as CAWGGSAGVQETQYF.

V usage is TRBV5-1 and J usage is TRBJ1-2; weak D call: TRBD1 (5 bases). The V end was cut by 0 bases, the J end by 1 base, with 22 bases between. Germline V gene sequence: CDR1 SGHRS, CDR2 YFSETQ. The CDR3 consists of 19 residues. CDR3: CASSLALPGTGDFNYGYTF. DNA for the CDR3: TGCGCCAGCAGCTTGGCCCTCCCCGGAACAGGAGACTTTAACTATGGCTACACCTTC.

The chain joins TRBV30 to TRBJ2-6; D ambiguous. The V gene's germline CDR1 is GTSNPN and CDR2 SVGIG (reference sequence). The CDR3 has 13 amino acids. V was clipped by 7 bases and J by 0 bases, with 7 bases between them. The CDR3 reads CASIYSGANVLTF. The CDR3 region has the DNA TGTGCCTCTATATACTCTGGGGCCAACGTCCTGACTTTC.

CDR3 in DNA: TGTGCCAGCAGTAACCGGGACAGTTACACCGGGGAGCTGTTTTTT. Protein: CASSNRDSYTGELFF. The chain joins TRBV28 to TRBJ2-2; the match to TRBD1 covers 7 bases. Germline CDR1 reads MDHEN; CDR2 reads SYDVKM. This CDR3 has 15 amino acids. The J segment lost 3 bases and the V segment lost 5 bases, leaving 6 bases of the junction unmatched.